The 9 T cell receptor beta chains presented below share a single source sample, sequenced in a study of graft-versus-host responses after intestinal transplantation. Some clones are missing from TCRdb's copy, which holds only in-frame ones; the method was immunoSEQ multiplex PCR. The sample has approximately 8,600 clones, over 25% seen once. The sequences come from alloreactive CD4+ T cells from a mixed lymphocyte reaction culture, collected before intestinal transplant. Noted subset: CFSE-low proliferating T cells sorted from approximately six-day pre-transplant mixed lymphocyte reaction (GvH or HvG direction). All receptors come from a human patient who received an intestinal transplant.

This chain uses TRBV28 with TRBJ2-5; 14 bases fit TRBD2. V was clipped by 5 bases and J by 2 bases; unmatched bases: 4. Germline CDR1 and CDR2: MDHEN and SYDVKM. This CDR3 has 16 amino acids. The CDR3 DNA follows: TGTGCCAGCAGTACCAGACTAGCGGGGGGGCAAGAGACCCAGTACTTC. Translated: CASSTRLAGGQETQYF.

The rearrangement uses TRBV28 and TRBJ1-2; D remains unclear. The CDR3 is 12 residues long. Germline values: CDR1 MDHEN, CDR2 SYDVKM. Trimming removed 7 bases at V and 4 bases at J, with 10 bases between. The CDR3 bases are TGTGCCAGCACTGCCGGGGTCTATGGCTACACCTTC. It is translated as CASTAGVYGYTF.

Sample share makes this clone medium-sized (0.01 to 0.1%). The gene calls are TRBV14 and TRBJ2-7; D gene ambiguous. CDR3 length: 14 amino acids. The germline V and J ends were trimmed by 0 bases and 8 bases, with 14 bases remaining between them. CDR1 is SGHDN, CDR2 FVKESK, per germline. CDR3 coding DNA: TGTGCCAGCAGCCAAGAGATCTACGGCGGAAAGCAGTACTTC. This gives the protein CASSQEIYGGKQYF.

This clone occurred once. The rearrangement joins TRBV6-6 to TRBJ1-2, with a weak D call TRBD1 (5 bases). Trimming pared 8 bases from V and 4 bases from J, leaving 14 bases between. This CDR3 has 13 amino acids. Germline V CDR1 and CDR2: MNHNY, SVGAGI (reference sequence). DNA of the CDR3: TGTGCCAGCTCCCCCACGACAGCCTATGGCTACACCTTC. Its translation is CASSPTTAYGYTF.

This sequence joins TRBV1 and TRBJ1-4. TRBV1 is a known pseudogene. The CDR3 runs 14 residues. Written as DNA, the CDR3 is TGCACCAGCAGCCAAGAGGCGGGGTGTGAAAAACTGTTTTTT. This sequence encodes CTSSQEAGCEKLFF.

The CDR3 DNA sequence: TGTGCCAGCAGTGAACCCCCGACACCCCTGGGTACCTACAATGAGCAGTTCTTC. It specifies CASSEPPTPLGTYNEQFF. V is TRBV2 and J is TRBJ2-1; unclear D gene. V lost 2 bases and J 2 bases, leaving 19 bases between the germline ends. The germline CDR1 and CDR2 sequences are SNHLY and FYNNEI. The CDR3 has 18 amino acids.

The rearrangement joins TRBV4-1 to TRBJ1-1; D is possibly TRBD1 (5 bases). Germline lookup yields CDR1 MGHRA and CDR2 YSYEKL. V was clipped by 1 base and J by 5 bases, with 20 bases between them. The CDR3 runs 17 residues. CDR3: CASSQVTLGLVGTEAFF. Here the CDR3 DNA reads TGCGCCAGCAGCCAAGTCACCCTGGGGCTCGTGGGGACTGAAGCTTTCTTT.

This chain links TRBV7-9 with TRBJ2-3, with TRBD2 as a possible D gene (5 bases). Per germline, CDR1 SEHNR and CDR2 FQNEAQ (reference sequence). The V and J ends lost 3 bases and 3 bases respectively, with 10 bases between them. The CDR3 extends over 14 amino acids. CDR3 DNA sequence: TGTGCCAGCAGCTTCGACCGGAGGACAGATACGCAGTATTTT. It encodes CASSFDRRTDTQYF.

Sample share makes this clone large. The genes are TRBV5-6 and TRBJ1-2; possible D gene TRBD1, 5 bases. Per the germline V gene, CDR1 is SGHDT and CDR2 is YYEEEE. Deletions cut 3 bases from V and 2 bases from J, with 14 bases between. This CDR3 is 15 amino acids long. DNA of the CDR3: TGTGCCAGCAGCTCTGCGGGGCTCGGGAACTATGGCTACACCTTC. Translated, it gives CASSSAGLGNYGYTF.